This entry describes one T cell receptor (beta chain). This clonotype has only a few counts. Its antigen is unknown. No much larger clonotype is one base removed from it; base qualities were not supplied. The method was 5' RACE. Sequencing instrument: Illumina Genome Analyzer IIx. To prepare the RNA-based TCR cDNA libraries, a previously described protocol was followed, with several modifications. Sample-specific barcodes were introduced on both ends of each TCR cDNA library during cDNA synthesis and amplification to prevent cross-contamination. On the study's bioinformatics: Between about 95,000 and nearly 550,000 clonotypes were identified per individual, with roughly 2 to 4 million CDR3-containing reads per library. Reads carrying improper barcode index combinations were removed, after which the MiTCR software was used to build a cloneset for each library. During the assembly of CDR3 clonotypes by MiTCR, low-quality reads were filtered or rescued and PCR and sequencing errors were corrected. Artificial out-of-frame clonotypes were removed by being mapped to in-frame sequences, with one indel in the CDR3 allowed. To measure how similar V and J gene usage was between donors, Jensen-Shannon divergence was divided by mean entropy. TCRdb reran the public reads through fastp at Q25 and MiXCR, keeping productive beta chains. Records with the same CDR3 protein are collapsed into one entry carrying the most frequent genes and DNA. The V and J calls were determined by TCRdb, not by the authors. The sample has 300,000 to 400,000 distinct CDR3 sequences on record, under 30% of them singletons. Roughly 5.5% of the sample is taken by the ten largest.

The data originate from a study of identical twins' blood T cells (dated by TCRdb to 2013 to 2014). Describing the broader study: The approximately 12 libraries, six for the alpha chain and six for the beta chain, yielded 45 million to 55 million Illumina reads in total. TCR alpha and beta chain repertoires of three pairs of monozygous twins were compared using next-generation sequencing to assess genetic influence on repertoire formation.

Six healthy women forming three monozygous twin pairs were used as donors. All three twin pairs had been reared together, and it was thought likely that the same infectious agents and vaccines had been met by these twin pairs. TCR cDNA libraries were prepared from RNA that was isolated from peripheral blood mononuclear cells. The CDR3 covers 13 residues, taking in both the cysteine and the phenylalanine. The DNA shown is the 39-base CDR3, in frame from base 1. V is pared back by 3 bases and J by 6 bases, with 11 bases lying between the germline termini. The full study reports these points: The count of CDR3 clonotypes shared by two donors depended mainly on the product of the two donors' cloneset sizes, and twins did not clearly depart from this trend. V gene usage, even among non-selected out-of-frame TCRbeta clonotypes, was reported to be markedly more similar within twin pairs than between unrelated donors. Environmental influences could not be excluded as an explanation for twin similarity, since twins were reared together. The study stated that the proposed role of the TCRalpha J segment in MHC recognition during thymic selection needs to be validated by independent studies. Among the most abundant TCRbeta clonotypes, more CDR3 sequences were shared by each donor with her twin than with unrelated donors.

The source is a woman aged 18-55 years in good health. The sequence links TRBV12-3 or TRBV12-4 to TRBJ1-2, with no reliable assignment of the D segment. Input material: PBMCs. Here the CDR3 is given as CASSFAEEDGYTF. The bases read TGTGCCAGCAGTTTTGCGGAGGAAGATGGCTACACCTTC.